What follows describes a single TCR beta chain. Its specificity is unknown. This sample stems from a study of OX40 agonist ivuxolimab in advanced cancers. Study details: The patients received ivuxolimab by intravenous route every 2 weeks at 0.01 to 10 mg/kg.

Some clones are missing from TCRdb's copy, which holds only in-frame ones; the method was immunoSEQ multiplex PCR. The sample contains approximately 49,000 clones, roughly 81% of which appear only once. The CDR3 consists of 16 residues. After removal of 3 bases from V and 10 bases from J, the junction contained 12 bases not matched to a gene. CDR1 MNHEY and CDR2 SMNVEV come from the germline V gene (reference sequence). Overall study results and limits: Antigen specificity was not determined for the expanded peripheral T cells. Compared with CD4+, CD8+ T cells on average had more expanded clones. Normalized expansion of T-cell clones was also low for some nonresponders.

The material sequenced was CD4+ or CD8+ T cells sorted from blood, taken in a trial of the OX40 agonist ivuxolimab. The gene calls are TRBV27 and TRBJ1-6; 7 nucleotides match TRBD1. This sequence originates from an adult with an advanced solid tumor such as melanoma, head and neck, liver or kidney cancer. The CDR3 DNA reads as TGTGCCAGCAGTTTGAGGGCAGCAGGAGGGGGCTCACCCCTCCACTTT. Protein: CASSLRAAGGGSPLHF.